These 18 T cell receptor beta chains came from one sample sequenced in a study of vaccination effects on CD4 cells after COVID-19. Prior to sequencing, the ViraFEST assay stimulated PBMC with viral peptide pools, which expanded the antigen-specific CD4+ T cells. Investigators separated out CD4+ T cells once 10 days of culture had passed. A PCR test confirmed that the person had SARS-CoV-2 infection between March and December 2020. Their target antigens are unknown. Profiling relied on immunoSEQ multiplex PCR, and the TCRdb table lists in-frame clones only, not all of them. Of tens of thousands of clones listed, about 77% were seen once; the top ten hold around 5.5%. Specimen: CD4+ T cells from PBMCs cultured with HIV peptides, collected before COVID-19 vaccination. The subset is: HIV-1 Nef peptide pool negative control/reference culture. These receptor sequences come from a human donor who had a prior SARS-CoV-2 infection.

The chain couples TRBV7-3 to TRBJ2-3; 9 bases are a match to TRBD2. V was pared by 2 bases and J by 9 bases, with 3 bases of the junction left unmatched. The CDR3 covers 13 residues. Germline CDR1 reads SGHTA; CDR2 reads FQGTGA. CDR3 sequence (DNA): TGTGCCAGCAGCTTAGGAACTAGCGGGACGCAGTATTTT. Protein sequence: CASSLGTSGTQYF.

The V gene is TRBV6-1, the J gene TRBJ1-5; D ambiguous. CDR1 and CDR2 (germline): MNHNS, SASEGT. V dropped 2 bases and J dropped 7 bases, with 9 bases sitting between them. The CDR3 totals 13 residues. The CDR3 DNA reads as TGTGCCAGCAGTGAAAGGTTAGTACAGCCCCAGCATTTT. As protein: CASSERLVQPQHF.

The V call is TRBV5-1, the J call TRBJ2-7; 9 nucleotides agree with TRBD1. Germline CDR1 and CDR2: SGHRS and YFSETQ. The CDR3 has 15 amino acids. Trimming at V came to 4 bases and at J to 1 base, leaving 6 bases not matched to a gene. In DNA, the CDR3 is TGCGCCAGCAGCGGACGGACAGGGGTATCCTACGAGCAGTACTTC. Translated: CASSGRTGVSYEQYF.

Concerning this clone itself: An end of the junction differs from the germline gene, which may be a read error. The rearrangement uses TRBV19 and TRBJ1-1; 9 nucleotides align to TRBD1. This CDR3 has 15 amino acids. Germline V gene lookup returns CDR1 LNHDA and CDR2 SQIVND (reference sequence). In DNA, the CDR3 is TGTGCCAGTACCCCCTGGACAGGGGAGAACATTGAAGCTTTCTTT. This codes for CASTPWTGENIEAFF.

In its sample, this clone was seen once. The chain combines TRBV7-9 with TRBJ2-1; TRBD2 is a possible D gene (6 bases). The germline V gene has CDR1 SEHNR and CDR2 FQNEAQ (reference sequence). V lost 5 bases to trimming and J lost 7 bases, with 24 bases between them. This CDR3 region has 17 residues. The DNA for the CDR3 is TGTGCCAGCAGCCAAAATAGGTTGGGAGGCGTACATAATGAGCAGTTCTTC. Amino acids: CASSQNRLGGVHNEQFF.

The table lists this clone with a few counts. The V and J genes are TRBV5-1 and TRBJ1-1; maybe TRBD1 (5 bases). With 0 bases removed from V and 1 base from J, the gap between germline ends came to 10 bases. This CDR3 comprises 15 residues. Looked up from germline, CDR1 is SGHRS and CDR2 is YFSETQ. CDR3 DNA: TGCGCCAGCAGCTTGGTGGGGGGGAAGAACACTGAAGCTTTCTTT. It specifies CASSLVGGKNTEAFF.

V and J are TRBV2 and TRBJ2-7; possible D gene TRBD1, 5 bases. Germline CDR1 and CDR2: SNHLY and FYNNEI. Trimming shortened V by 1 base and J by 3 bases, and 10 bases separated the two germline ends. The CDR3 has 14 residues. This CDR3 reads CASSEDRRLYEQYF. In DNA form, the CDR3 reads TGTGCCAGCAGTGAAGACAGGAGACTCTACGAGCAGTACTTC.

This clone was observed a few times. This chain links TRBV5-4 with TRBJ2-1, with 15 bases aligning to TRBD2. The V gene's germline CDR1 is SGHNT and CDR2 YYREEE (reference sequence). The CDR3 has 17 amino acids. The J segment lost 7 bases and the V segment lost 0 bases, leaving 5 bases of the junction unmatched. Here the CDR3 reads CASSLEAGTSGRNEQFF. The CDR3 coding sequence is TGTGCCAGCAGCTTGGAGGCGGGGACTAGCGGGAGGAATGAGCAGTTCTTC.

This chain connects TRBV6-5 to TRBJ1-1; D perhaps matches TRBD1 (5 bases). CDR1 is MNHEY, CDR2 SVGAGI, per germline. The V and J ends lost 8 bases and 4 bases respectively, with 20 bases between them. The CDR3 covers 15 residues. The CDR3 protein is CASGGGDTVSTEAFF. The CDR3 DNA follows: TGTGCCAGCGGGGGAGGGGATACAGTTAGCACTGAAGCTTTCTTT.

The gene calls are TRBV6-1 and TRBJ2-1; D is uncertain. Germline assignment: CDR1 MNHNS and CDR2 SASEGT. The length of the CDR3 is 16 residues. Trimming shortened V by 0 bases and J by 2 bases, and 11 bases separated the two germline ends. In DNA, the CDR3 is TGTGCCAGCAGTGAAGCGTTATCTCCTCCCTACAATGAGCAGTTCTTC. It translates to CASSEALSPPYNEQFF.

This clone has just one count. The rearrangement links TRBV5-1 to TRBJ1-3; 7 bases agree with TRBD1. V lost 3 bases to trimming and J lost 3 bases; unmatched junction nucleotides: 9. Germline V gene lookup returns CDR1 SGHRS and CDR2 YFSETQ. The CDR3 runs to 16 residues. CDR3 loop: CASSSGSGGFGNTIYF. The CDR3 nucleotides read TGCGCCAGCAGCTCTGGCTCAGGGGGGTTTGGAAACACCATATATTTT.

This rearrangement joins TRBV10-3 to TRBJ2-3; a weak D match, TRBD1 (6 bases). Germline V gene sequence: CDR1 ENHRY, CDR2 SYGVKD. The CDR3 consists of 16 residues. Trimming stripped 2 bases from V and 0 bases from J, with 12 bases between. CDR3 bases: TGTGCCATCAGTGAGAAGATCGGACAGAGCACAGATACGCAGTATTTT. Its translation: CAISEKIGQSTDTQYF.

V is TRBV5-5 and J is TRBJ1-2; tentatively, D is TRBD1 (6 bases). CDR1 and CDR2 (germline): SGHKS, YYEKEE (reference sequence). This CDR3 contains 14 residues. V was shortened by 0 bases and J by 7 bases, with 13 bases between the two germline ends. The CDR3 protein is CASSLDRERVGYTF. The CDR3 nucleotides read TGTGCCAGCAGCTTGGACAGGGAGAGAGTTGGCTACACCTTC.

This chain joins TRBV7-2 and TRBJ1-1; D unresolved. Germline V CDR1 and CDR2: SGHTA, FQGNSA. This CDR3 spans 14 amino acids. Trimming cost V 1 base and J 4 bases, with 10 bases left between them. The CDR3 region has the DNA TGTGCCAGCAGCTTAGACTACGATAGCACTGAAGCTTTCTTT. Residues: CASSLDYDSTEAFF.

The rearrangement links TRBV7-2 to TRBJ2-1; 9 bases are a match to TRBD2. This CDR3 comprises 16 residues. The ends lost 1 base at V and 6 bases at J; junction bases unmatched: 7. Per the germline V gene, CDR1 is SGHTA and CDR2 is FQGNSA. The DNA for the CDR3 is TGTGCCAGCAGCTTAGGGGGCGGGAGGGCAGTCAATGAGCAGTTCTTC. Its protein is CASSLGGGRAVNEQFF.

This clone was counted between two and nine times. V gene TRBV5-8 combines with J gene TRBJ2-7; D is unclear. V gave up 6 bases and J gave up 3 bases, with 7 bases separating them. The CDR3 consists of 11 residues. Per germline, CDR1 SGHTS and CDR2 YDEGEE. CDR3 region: CASTPVYEQYF. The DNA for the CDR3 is TGTGCCAGCACCCCCGTCTACGAGCAGTACTTC.

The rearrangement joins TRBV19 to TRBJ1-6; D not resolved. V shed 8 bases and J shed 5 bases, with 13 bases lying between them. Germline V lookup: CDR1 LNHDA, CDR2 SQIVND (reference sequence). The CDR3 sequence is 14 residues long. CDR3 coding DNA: TGTGCCAGTGGTCCTAGTGGGAATAATTCACCCCTCCACTTT. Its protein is CASGPSGNNSPLHF.

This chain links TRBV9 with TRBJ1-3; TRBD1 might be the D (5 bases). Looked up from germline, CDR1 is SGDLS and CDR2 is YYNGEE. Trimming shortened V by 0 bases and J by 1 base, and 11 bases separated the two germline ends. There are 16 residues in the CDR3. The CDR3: CASSVGRGLSGNTIYF. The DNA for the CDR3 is TGTGCCAGCAGCGTAGGTAGGGGTTTGTCTGGAAACACCATATATTTT.